This is a list of T cell receptor beta chains from one sample in a study of low-dose radiotherapy and immunotherapy resistance in tumors. MiXCR, applied by TCRdb to the reads, yields one record per CDR3 protein. Here the sample spans tens of thousands of distinct CDR3 sequences, about 17% being singletons. Sequences were derived from PBMCs, sampled after low-dose radiotherapy plus immunotherapy. The origin of the receptors is a male donor with prostate cancer. Each CDR3 is given with its conserved first and last residue. The D gene is left open where the match is weak. Rows may omit the clone size; those that give it use once, few, many or a size class.

.	TRBV19	many	TRBJ2-3	CASRERDTQYF	TGTGCCAGTAGAGAGAGGGATACGCAGTATTTT
.	TRBV20-1	many	TRBJ2-1	CSAKGGTQSYNEQFF	TGCAGTGCTAAAGGCGGGACGCAGTCCTACAATGAGCAGTTCTTC
TRBD2	TRBV12-5	few	TRBJ2-1	CASGLVPLAGGVHEQFF	TGTGCTAGTGGTTTGGTACCACTAGCGGGAGGGGTCCATGAGCAGTTCTTC
.	TRBV4-1	many	TRBJ2-6	CASSHGTSSGANVLTF	TGCGCCAGCAGCCACGGGACATCCTCTGGGGCCAACGTCCTGACTTTC
.	TRBV4-3	many	TRBJ2-3	CASSQGGLAGTDTQYF	TGCGCCAGCAGCCAAGGAGGCTTGGCCGGCACAGATACGCAGTATTTT
.	TRBV20-1	.	TRBJ1-1	CSARVPVNTEAFF	TGCAGTGCTAGGGTCCCGGTGAACACTGAAGCTTTCTTT
.	TRBV12-5	.	TRBJ1-1	CASAEGRGTEAFF	TGTGCTAGTGCTGAGGGACGGGGGACTGAAGCTTTCTTT
.	TRBV3-1	many	TRBJ2-7	CASSQEPGSYEQYF	TGTGCCAGCAGCCAAGAACCCGGGTCCTACGAGCAGTACTTC
.	TRBV6-5	many	TRBJ2-5	CASSHPEYQETQYF	TGTGCCAGCAGTCACCCGGAGTACCAAGAGACCCAGTACTTC
.	TRBV7-6	few	TRBJ2-5	CASSSGAAGQETQYF	TGTGCCAGCAGCTCCGGGGCGGCGGGCCAAGAGACCCAGTACTTC
.	TRBV5-5	few	TRBJ1-5	CASSLLVNQPQHF	TGTGCCAGCAGCTTGTTGGTAAATCAGCCCCAGCATTTT
TRBD1	TRBV29-1	many	TRBJ1-2	CSVEMRGPNYGYTF	TGCAGCGTTGAAATGAGGGGGCCTAACTATGGCTACACCTTC
.	TRBV29-1	many	TRBJ2-5	CSVEAGTLQGETQYF	TGCAGCGTTGAAGCAGGGACACTGCAGGGAGAGACCCAGTACTTC
.	TRBV20-1	.	TRBJ2-3	CSAHTGPGDTQYF	TGCAGTGCGCATACAGGGCCCGGGGATACGCAGTATTTT
TRBD2	TRBV9	many	TRBJ2-1	CASSVAPSGSAYNEQFF	TGTGCCAGCAGCGTAGCCCCCAGCGGGAGCGCCTACAATGAGCAGTTCTTC
.	TRBV6-5	many	TRBJ2-2	CASSYFGGASTGELFF	TGTGCCAGCAGTTACTTCGGGGGCGCGAGCACCGGGGAGCTGTTTTTT
.	TRBV6-6	few	TRBJ1-5	CASSYEQGRNQPQHF	TGTGCCAGCAGTTACGAGCAGGGCCGCAATCAGCCCCAGCATTTT
.	TRBV10-3	many	TRBJ1-1	CAISEGLEAFF	TGTGCCATCAGTGAGGGACTAGAAGCTTTCTTT
TRBD2	TRBV6-4	many	TRBJ2-1	CASSPSGGSYNEQFF	TGTGCCAGCAGTCCTAGCGGGGGCTCCTACAATGAGCAGTTCTTC
TRBD2	TRBV27	many	TRBJ2-3	CAIGSGRGDTQYF	TGTGCCATCGGTAGCGGGAGAGGAGATACGCAGTATTTT
TRBD2	TRBV4-3	many	TRBJ2-1	CASSQHEAGGTEQFF	TGCGCCAGCAGCCAACACGAAGCGGGAGGGACCGAGCAGTTCTTC
TRBD1	TRBV5-6	many	TRBJ2-5	CASSWQPGTVLVGETQYF	TGTGCCAGCAGCTGGCAACCCGGGACAGTGTTAGTTGGGGAGACCCAGTACTTC
.	TRBV4-2	medium-sized	TRBJ2-3	CASSQDGSTDTQYF	TGTGCCAGCAGCCAAGATGGCAGCACAGATACGCAGTATTTT
.	TRBV20-1	.	TRBJ2-2	CSAIRRGLAGERSTGELFFF	.
.	TRBV30	many	TRBJ2-1	CAWGIGHEQFF	TGTGCCTGGGGCATAGGGCACGAGCAGTTCTTC
TRBD2	TRBV20-1	many	TRBJ2-1	CSARGALAVYNEQFF	TGCAGTGCTAGAGGGGCCCTAGCGGTCTACAATGAGCAGTTCTTC
TRBD2	TRBV20-1	.	TRBJ2-3	CSARQAGGVDTQYF	TGCAGTGCACGACAAGCGGGAGGAGTAGATACGCAGTATTTT
.	TRBV7-2	.	TRBJ2-1	CASGLNEQFF	TGTGCCAGTGGTCTCAATGAGCAGTTCTTC
TRBD2	TRBV27	few	TRBJ2-7	CASSPKSGISYEQYF	TGTGCCAGCAGTCCGAAGAGCGGGATCTCCTACGAGCAGTACTTC